In this sample, the clone carrying this TCR beta chain turned up a few times. No antigen is known for it. Primers used in a second PCR of roughly 6 to 12 cycles were a sample-barcoded 5' primer and a J-beta primer mix. TCRdb reprocessed the 5' RACE reads with MiXCR, giving one entry per CDR3 protein. The sample yields over 700,000 distinct CDR3 sequences, just under 25% seen once. The CDR3 length is 15 residues. CDR1 is SGHKS, CDR2 YYEKEE, per germline (reference sequence). The data were taken from a study of blood T cells in healthy people across ages. General study points: Considered underestimates were the diversity estimates obtained from one million T cells. It was the long-lived donors that had more naive CD4+ cells and higher diversity than aged donors.

The sample was also reused in another study, on T cells of mothers and their children. According to that study: Using around 1.5 ug per 15 ul, all extracted RNA underwent cDNA synthesis. Thymic selection shapes TCR recombination output in related pairs, and it does so similarly in unrelated pairs.

Sequencing was carried out using blood. The gene calls are TRBV5-5 and TRBJ2-5; 7 nucleotides agree with TRBD2. The end of the DNA fits TRBJ2-7 better, so the J call may be wrong. The receptor's source is a boy between 10 and 17 years old in good health. CDR3 loop: CASSRSGSSSYEQYF. As DNA, the CDR3 is TGTGCCAGCAGCCGTAGCGGGTCGAGCTCCTACGAGCAGTACTTC.